The TCR beta chain described here comes from a study of T cells after yellow fever vaccination. Background on the study: Low-cell-number fractions were prepared with SMART-Seq v4 Ultra Low Input. Study outcomes and limitations: Compared with primary, the secondary response was weaker and peaked at day 5, not 15. Only a minor proportion of clonotypes was detected across both CD4 and CD8 compartments.

Germline V gene sequence: CDR1 SGHVS, CDR2 FNYEAQ. Trimming shortened V by 2 bases and J by 3 bases, and 7 bases separated the two germline ends. This CDR3 region has 14 residues. A single record per CDR3 protein comes from TCRdb applying MiXCR to the 5' RACE reads. The table shows roughly 500,000 distinct CDR3 sequences, with about a fifth occurring only once. This clonotype was recorded at least ten times. Antigen specificity is unknown. Sequenced here: PBMCs, sampled 15 days after the yellow fever booster vaccination. The clonotype was recovered from a man aged 30 to 45 who received the YFV17D yellow fever vaccine. The chain couples TRBV7-6 to TRBJ1-4; D gene uncertain. CDR3 nucleotides: TGTGCCAGCAGCTTAACCGGGGCTAATGAAAAACTGTTTTTT. Amino acid sequence: CASSLTGANEKLFF.